This entry lists 32 T cell receptor beta chains sequenced from one sample in a study of spatial heterogeneity in lung cancer. Overall study findings and caveats: Tumor mutation counts were tracked by expanded intratumoral alpha and beta TCR counts.

MiXCR, run by TCRdb on the 5' RACE reads, gives a single entry per CDR3 protein. Among some 4,800 distinct CDR3 sequences listed, under 15% were seen once. Which antigens these TCRs recognize remains unknown. Time point given: sample taken at primary tumor resection. The sample in question was lung tumor tissue, obtained at surgery. These receptors were collected from a male donor with early-stage non-small cell lung cancer.

In this sample, this clonotype turned up many times. This beta chain appears as a stray read in a library generated for alpha chains; its size is not informative. V is TRBV7-3 and J is TRBJ2-6; D is undetermined. Germline V gene data show CDR1 as SGHTA and CDR2 as FQGTGA. This CDR3 contains 17 residues. Trimming cost V 2 bases and J 0 bases, with 11 bases left between them. The CDR3 nucleotides are TGTGCCAGCAGCTTACTCGGACGGGCCTCTGGGGCCAACGTCCTGACTTTC. It codes for CASSLLGRASGANVLTF.

In this sample, this clonotype turned up many times. Being off target in a library aimed at alpha chains, this beta chain has a size of little meaning. The rearrangement joins TRBV28 to TRBJ2-1; tentatively, D is TRBD1 (5 bases). The V and J ends lost 8 bases and 4 bases respectively, with 15 bases between them. From germline, CDR1 is MDHEN and CDR2 SYDVKM. The CDR3 totals 14 residues. The CDR3 sequence: CASESQGYYNEQFF. CDR3 nucleotides: TGTGCCAGCGAATCGCAGGGTTATTACAATGAGCAGTTCTTC.

This clonotype appeared many times. This beta chain lies outside the target of a library built for alpha chains; its clone size means little. The J gene is TRBJ2-2, the V gene TRBV9; D gene uncertain. Between the trimmed V and J ends, which lost 5 bases and 1 base, there was a span of 9 bases. CDR3 size: 14 residues. Germline assignment: CDR1 SGDLS and CDR2 YYNGEE. CDR3 loop: CASRKGWNTGELFF. DNA for the CDR3: TGTGCCAGCAGAAAAGGGTGGAACACCGGGGAGCTGTTTTTT.

This clonotype was found many times. This beta chain is an unintended read in a library built for alpha chains; its size means little. The V gene is TRBV7-9, the J gene TRBJ2-7; D unclear. V shed 6 bases and J shed 3 bases, with 9 bases lying between them. Germline V gene sequence: CDR1 SEHNR, CDR2 FQNEAQ (reference sequence). The CDR3 is made up of 12 amino acids. Here the CDR3 reads CASSPGSYEQYF. CDR3 DNA: TGTGCCAGCAGTCCAGGCAGCTACGAGCAGTACTTC.

This clonotype is medium-sized within its sample. This beta chain slipped into a library made for alpha chains as a stray read, so its size is not meaningful. This sequence joins TRBV6-2 or TRBV6-3 and TRBJ1-6, with no clear D. Per germline, CDR1 MNHEY and CDR2 SVGEGT. The CDR3 length is 18 residues. The germline V and J ends were trimmed by 5 bases and 3 bases, with 20 bases remaining between them. CDR3 sequence reads: CASSQLHKTSLYNSPLHF. Written as DNA, the CDR3 is TGTGCCAGCAGTCAACTCCACAAGACCAGCCTCTATAATTCACCCCTCCACTTT.

This clonotype is medium-sized. Found in a library prepared for alpha chains, this beta chain is an off-target read, and its abundance has little meaning. The V call is TRBV2, the J call TRBJ2-1; TRBD2 matches 13 bases. This CDR3 comprises 15 residues. After removal of 6 bases from V and 7 bases from J, the junction contained 6 bases not matched to a gene. Germline CDR1 SNHLY, CDR2 FYNNEI. The CDR3 DNA follows: TGTGCCAGCAGCCCGGGACTAGCGGGGTCAAATGAGCAGTTCTTC. It is translated as CASSPGLAGSNEQFF.

Of note for this clonotype: This beta chain lies outside the target of a library built for alpha chains; its clone size means little. The V call is TRBV3-1, the J call TRBJ2-1; 13 bases map to TRBD2. The CDR3 sequence is 15 residues long. From germline, CDR1 is LGHDT and CDR2 YNNKEL (reference sequence). The V segment lost 4 bases and the J segment 14 bases; nucleotides outside the gene matches: 11. CDR3 sequence (DNA): TGTGCCAGCAGCCTCGAGACTAGCGGGGGGCCGTGGGAGTTCTTC. The encoded protein is CASSLETSGGPWEFF.

This clonotype was recorded a few times. A library prepared for alpha chains yielded this beta chain as an off-target read; its size is of little meaning. The chain recombines TRBV7-2 with TRBJ2-7; TRBD1 might be the D (5 bases). The V gene lost 5 bases and the J gene lost 2 bases, with 13 bases spanning the gap. The CDR3 covers 14 residues. CDR1 is SGHTA, CDR2 FQGNSA, per germline. CDR3 region: CASSPIAGTYEQYF. As DNA, the CDR3 is TGTGCCAGCAGCCCAATCGCAGGGACCTACGAGCAGTACTTC. Complete variable domain (other parts from reference TRBV7-2 and TRBJ2-7): GAGVSQSPSNKVTEKGKDVELRCDPISGHTALYWYRQSLGQGLEFLIYFQGNSAPDKSGLPSDRFSAERTGGSVSTLTIQRTQQEDSAVYLCASSPIAGTYEQYFGPGTRLTVT.

This clonotype was observed at least ten times. Within a library made for alpha chains, this beta chain is off target, and its count is uninformative. The chain links TRBV7-8 to TRBJ2-6; D tentatively reads TRBD1 or TRBD2 (5 bases each). Looked up from germline, CDR1 is SGHVS and CDR2 is FQNEAQ. V was trimmed by 1 base and J by 2 bases, leaving 18 bases between them. CDR3 length equals 19 residues. CDR3 coding DNA: TGTGCCAGCAGCTTAGTAGGTCAGGGACCCTTAGCTGGGGCCAACGTCCTGACTTTC. Its translation: CASSLVGQGPLAGANVLTF. Complete variable domain (other parts from reference TRBV7-8 and TRBJ2-6): GAGVSQSPRYKVAKRGQDVALRCDPISGHVSLFWYQQALGQGPEFLTYFQNEAQLDKSGLPSDRFFAERPEGSVSTLKIQRTQQEDSAVYLCASSLVGQGPLAGANVLTFGAGSRLTVL.

Within the sample, this clonotype is medium-sized. This beta chain is a stray sequence in a library constructed for alpha chains; its clone size is not meaningful. This chain joins TRBV5-5 and TRBJ2-2; D not certain. The germline V and J ends were trimmed by 2 bases and 1 base, with 9 bases remaining between them. CDR3 size: 15 residues. Germline V lookup: CDR1 SGHKS, CDR2 YYEKEE (reference sequence). The CDR3 DNA is TGTGCCAGCAGCTTCGGCGGTGGGAACACCGGGGAGCTGTTTTTT. It yields the protein CASSFGGGNTGELFF.

With regard to this clonotype: This beta chain represents an off-target read in a library built for alpha chains; its size is of limited meaning. The chain joins TRBV7-2 to TRBJ2-7; D may be TRBD2 (5 bases). The V end lost 8 bases, the J end lost 7 bases, and 21 bases lay between the germline ends. This CDR3 comprises 14 residues. Germline loops: CDR1 SGHTA, CDR2 FQGNSA. The CDR3 DNA sequence: TGTGCCAGCTCATCGCCCGGAGTACGGGGTGAGCAGTACTTC. Translated, it gives CASSSPGVRGEQYF.

As to this clonotype: This beta chain came through as a stray read in a library set up for alpha chains, and its size says little. The genes are TRBV18 and TRBJ2-5; D is unclear. The length of the CDR3 is 14 residues. Trimming pared 5 bases from V and 1 base from J, leaving 11 bases between. Germline V CDR1 and CDR2: KGHSH, LQKENI. DNA for the CDR3: TGTGCCAGCTCAACCAAGAGGACCCAAGAGACCCAGTACTTC. It is translated as CASSTKRTQETQYF.

This clonotype came up many times. Since it is a stray read in a library aimed at alpha chains, this beta chain has a size that is not meaningful. This chain links TRBV5-6 with TRBJ1-1, with unresolved D. Trimming took off 0 bases at V and 0 bases at J, with 6 bases between the two ends. The germline CDR1 and CDR2 sequences are SGHDT and YYEEEE. The CDR3 contains 14 residues. The CDR3 DNA is TGTGCCAGCAGCTTGGGGCAGGTGAACACTGAAGCTTTCTTT. This gives the protein CASSLGQVNTEAFF.

On this clonotype: Since the library was made to target alpha chains, this beta chain is a stray read and its abundance is not meaningful. The chain links TRBV5-1 to TRBJ1-2, with D possibly TRBD1 on 5 matching bases. This CDR3 is 13 amino acids long. Germline V gene data show CDR1 as SGHRS and CDR2 as YFSETQ. Trimming shortened V by 4 bases and J by 6 bases, and 13 bases separated the two germline ends. This chain's CDR3 is CASSPWGDHGYTF. CDR3 bases: TGCGCCAGCAGCCCATGGGGGGATCATGGCTACACCTTC. The whole variable domain, remainder taken from reference TRBV5-1 and TRBJ1-2, is KAGVTQTPRYLIKTRGQQVTLSCSPISGHRSVSWYQQTPGQGLQFLFEYFSETQRNKGNFPGRFSGRQFSNSRSEMNVSTLELGDSALYLCASSPWGDHGYTFGSGTRLTVV.

This clonotype qualifies as medium-sized (0.01 to 0.1%). This beta chain is an off-target read within a library intended for alpha chains, so its frequency means little. The rearrangement links TRBV5-4 to TRBJ1-5, with D unclear. CDR1 SGHNT and CDR2 YYREEE come from the germline V gene (reference sequence). This CDR3 is built from 14 residues. V gave up 3 bases and J gave up 3 bases, with 10 bases separating them. CDR3 protein: CASSSDGPNQPQHF. The CDR3 DNA reads as TGTGCCAGCAGCTCCGACGGACCCAATCAGCCCCAGCATTTT.

This clonotype was observed at least ten times. This beta chain slipped into a library made for alpha chains as a stray read, so its size is not meaningful. The rearrangement uses TRBV20-1 and TRBJ2-3; D is perhaps TRBD1 or TRBD2 (5 bases each). The CDR3 extends over 11 amino acids. Germline lookup yields CDR1 DFQATT and CDR2 SNEGSKA (reference sequence). V gave up 6 bases and J gave up 5 bases, with 9 bases separating them. CDR3 sequence: CSAYGGDTQYF. As DNA, the CDR3 is TGCAGTGCGTATGGGGGAGATACGCAGTATTTT.

This clonotype is labeled medium-sized. In a library made to pick up alpha chains, this beta chain is a stray read with a size that means little. The V call is TRBV5-1, the J call TRBJ2-6; 11 nucleotides match TRBD1. Germline lookup yields CDR1 SGHRS and CDR2 YFSETQ. This CDR3 spans 17 amino acids. J was trimmed by 2 bases and V by 3 bases; bases with no gene match: 4. CDR3 DNA: TGCGCCAGCAGCTCGGGACAGGGGGACGCTGGGGCCAACGTCCTGACTTTC. Translation gives CASSSGQGDAGANVLTF. Drawing the rest from reference TRBV5-1 and TRBJ2-6, the complete variable domain is KAGVTQTPRYLIKTRGQQVTLSCSPISGHRSVSWYQQTPGQGLQFLFEYFSETQRNKGNFPGRFSGRQFSNSRSEMNVSTLELGDSALYLCASSSGQGDAGANVLTFGAGSRLTVL.

By share of the sample, this clonotype is medium-sized. This beta chain is an off-target read within a library intended for alpha chains, so its frequency means little. This chain links TRBV29-1 with TRBJ2-1, with D possibly being TRBD1 (5 bases). V lost 5 bases and J 5 bases, leaving 7 bases between the germline ends. Germline assignment: CDR1 SQVTM and CDR2 ANQGSEA. The CDR3 runs to 11 residues. The CDR3 protein is CSVSRDNEQFF. CDR3 bases: TGCAGCGTTTCCAGGGACAATGAGCAGTTCTTC.

This clonotype was detected only once. In a library made to pick up alpha chains, this beta chain is a stray read with a size that means little. This sequence joins TRBV20-1 and TRBJ1-1, with no clear D. V was pared by 0 bases and J by 0 bases, with 8 bases between. Looked up from germline, CDR1 is DFQATT and CDR2 is SNEGSKA (reference sequence). CDR3 length: 14 residues. CDR3 sequence: CSARDGGMNTEAFF. The DNA of the CDR3 is TGCAGTGCTAGAGATGGAGGCATGAACACTGAAGCTTTCTTT.

A remark on this clonotype: This beta chain was picked up by a library intended for alpha chains and is off target, so its count carries little meaning. The genes are TRBV2 and TRBJ2-1; possible D gene TRBD1, 6 bases. Germline values: CDR1 SNHLY, CDR2 FYNNEI. This CDR3 is built from 14 residues. The V end lost 2 bases, the J end lost 6 bases, and 11 bases lay between the germline ends. CDR3 in DNA: TGTGCCAGCAGTGAAAGTCTAGGGGGCAATGAGCAGTTCTTC. Translation gives CASSESLGGNEQFF.

This clonotype is labeled as medium-sized (0.01 to 0.1%). The library was designed around alpha chains, so this beta chain is a stray read whose abundance carries little weight. The chain links TRBV19 to TRBJ1-5; D is unresolved. Trimming removed 6 bases from V and 4 bases from J, with 13 bases in between. There are 14 residues in the CDR3. Germline loops: CDR1 LNHDA, CDR2 SQIVND (reference sequence). This chain's CDR3 is CASRTEMGNQPQHF. The CDR3 nucleotides read TGTGCCAGTAGGACTGAAATGGGTAATCAGCCCCAGCATTTT. Looking up the rest from reference TRBV19 and TRBJ1-5 gives the full variable domain: DGGITQSPKYLFRKEGQNVTLSCEQNLNHDAMYWYRQDPGQGLRLIYYSQIVNDFQKGDIAEGYSVSREKKESFPLTVTSAQKNPTAFYLCASRTEMGNQPQHFGDGTRLSIL.

This clonotype has at least ten counts. This beta chain is an unintended read in a library built for alpha chains; its size means little. The rearrangement links TRBV20-1 to TRBJ2-3; D may be TRBD2 (5 bases). The germline V gene has CDR1 DFQATT and CDR2 SNEGSKA (reference sequence). Trimming took 0 bases from V and 2 from J, leaving 21 bases between them. The CDR3 has 18 residues. For the CDR3, the DNA is TGCAGTGCTAGAGATTACGCGGTCCCGAGCGGAAACACAGATACGCAGTATTTT. It is translated as CSARDYAVPSGNTDTQYF.

This clonotype was detected many times. The library was built for alpha chains, so this beta chain is an off-target read and its size means little. The CDR3 protein is CASGPGTGSYEQYF. In nucleotides, the CDR3 is TGCGCCAGCGGGCCCGGGACAGGTTCCTACGAGCAGTACTTC. The chain links TRBV5-1 to TRBJ2-7, with 8 nucleotides matching TRBD1. Germline loops: CDR1 SGHRS, CDR2 YFSETQ. The CDR3 extends over 14 amino acids. V gave up 7 bases and J gave up 1 base; unmatched junction bases: 7. Complete variable domain (other parts from reference TRBV5-1 and TRBJ2-7): KAGVTQTPRYLIKTRGQQVTLSCSPISGHRSVSWYQQTPGQGLQFLFEYFSETQRNKGNFPGRFSGRQFSNSRSEMNVSTLELGDSALYLCASGPGTGSYEQYFGPGTRLTVT.

Ten or more counts support this clonotype. Little can be read into the size of this beta chain, an off-target read in a library designed for alpha chains. This chain links TRBV10-2 with TRBJ1-1; D call uncertain. V was trimmed by 2 bases and J by 4 bases, leaving 11 bases between them. The CDR3 length is 14 residues. CDR1 WSHSY and CDR2 SAAADI come from the germline V gene. The CDR3 protein is CASSELAGVTEAFF. The CDR3 coding sequence is TGCGCCAGCAGTGAGCTAGCAGGAGTCACTGAAGCTTTCTTT.

A word on this clonotype: This beta chain is a stray sequence in a library constructed for alpha chains; its clone size is not meaningful. The chain carries TRBV14 and TRBJ2-1; TRBD2 might be the D (7 bases). The CDR3 is made up of 15 amino acids. With 4 bases removed from V and 5 bases from J, the gap between germline ends came to 15 bases. The germline CDR1 and CDR2 sequences are SGHDN and FVKESK. Here the CDR3 reads CASSPWGGLHNEQFF. The CDR3 region has the DNA TGTGCCAGCAGCCCGTGGGGGGGCTTGCACAATGAGCAGTTCTTC.

This clonotype is termed medium-sized (0.01 to 0.1%). This beta chain is a stray sequence in a library constructed for alpha chains; its clone size is not meaningful. This sequence joins TRBV29-1 and TRBJ2-2; D may be TRBD2 (6 bases). CDR3 size: 14 residues. Deletions cut 5 bases from V and 4 bases from J, with 14 bases between. CDR1 SQVTM and CDR2 ANQGSEA come from the germline V gene. CDR3 coding DNA: TGCAGCGTTAATACGGGAGTCTCCACCGGGGAGCTGTTTTTT. Its protein product is CSVNTGVSTGELFF.

This clonotype was counted ten times or more. This beta chain turned up in a library designed for alpha chains; as an off-target read, its abundance says little. The chain couples TRBV3-1 to TRBJ2-5, with a weak D call TRBD2 (5 bases). Germline CDR1 is LGHDT and CDR2 is YNNKEL (reference sequence). The ends were cut back, 4 bases at V and 7 bases at J, with 13 bases in the middle. The CDR3 runs 13 residues. CDR3 DNA sequence: TGTGCCAGCAGCCCCGGACTCGTCCCGACCCAGTACTTC. This translates into CASSPGLVPTQYF.

This clonotype was picked up many times. The size of this beta chain means little, since it is a stray read in a library made for alpha chains. The J gene is TRBJ2-7, the V gene TRBV7-6, with 9 bases that match TRBD2. In germline, CDR1 is SGHVS, CDR2 FNYEAQ. The CDR3 contains 16 residues. V lost 6 bases and J lost 1; bases outside the gene matches: 10. The CDR3: CASSPAGLAGSYEQYF. The CDR3 region has the DNA TGTGCCAGCAGTCCAGCCGGGCTAGCGGGATCCTACGAGCAGTACTTC. Looking up the rest from reference TRBV7-6 and TRBJ2-7 gives the full variable domain: GAGVSQSPRYKVTKRGQDVALRCDPISGHVSLYWYRQALGQGPEFLTYFNYEAQQDKSGLPNDRFSAERPEGSISTLTIQRTEQRDSAMYRCASSPAGLAGSYEQYFGPGTRLTVT.

This clonotype has a count of ten or more. This beta chain represents an off-target read in a library built for alpha chains; its size is of limited meaning. The rearrangement joins TRBV9 to TRBJ2-1; D perhaps matches TRBD2 (6 bases). CDR1 SGDLS and CDR2 YYNGEE come from the germline V gene. This CDR3 has 12 residues. V was clipped by 6 bases and J by 9 bases, with 13 bases between them. CDR3: CASTTGGGEQFF. CDR3 DNA sequence: TGTGCCAGCACCACCGGGGGTGGTGAGCAGTTCTTC.

This clonotype is labeled medium-sized. This beta chain lies outside the target of a library built for alpha chains; its clone size means little. CDR3 amino acids: CASSGTPFISPGNGYTF. CDR3 DNA sequence: TGTGCCAGCAGCGGAACCCCTTTTATCAGCCCCGGGAATGGCTACACCTTC. The J gene is TRBJ1-2, the V gene TRBV9; D is ambiguous. The germline V gene encodes CDR1 SGDLS and CDR2 YYNGEE. The CDR3 has 17 residues. V was clipped by 3 bases and J by 6 bases, with 24 bases between them.

This clonotype is medium-sized. As an off-target read in a library built for alpha chains, this beta chain has a frequency of little significance. V usage is TRBV10-3 and J usage is TRBJ2-2; 7 nucleotides align to TRBD1. The CDR3 covers 14 residues. Germline V lookup: CDR1 ENHRY, CDR2 SYGVKD. J was trimmed by 2 bases and V by 6 bases; bases with no gene match: 3. CDR3 protein: CAIRPGGNTGELFF. The DNA for the CDR3 is TGTGCCATCAGGCCAGGGGGAAACACCGGGGAGCTGTTTTTT.

Judged by abundance, this clonotype is medium-sized. This beta chain turned up in a library designed for alpha chains; as an off-target read, its abundance says little. The DNA for the CDR3 is TGTGCCAGCAGCTACCGGACTAGCGGTACCAACACCGGGGAGCTGTTTTTT. It codes for CASSYRTSGTNTGELFF. V is TRBV5-6 and J is TRBJ2-2, with 10 bases aligning to TRBD2. The germline CDR1 and CDR2 sequences are SGHDT and YYEEEE. The CDR3 is 17 amino acids. Trimming at V came to 3 bases and at J to 2 bases, leaving 7 bases not matched to a gene.